In its sample, the clone carrying this T cell receptor (beta chain) was seen a few times. Its matching antigen is unknown. Semi-nested PCR with Nested Universal Primer A followed constant-region reverse priming of full-length variable regions. MiXCR, run by TCRdb on the 5' RACE reads, gives a single entry per CDR3 protein. The data contain tens of thousands of distinct CDR3 sequences, 25% to 30% of them singletons. Study-wide results and limits: Tumor-infiltrating Treg TCR alpha and beta sequences overlapped most with tumor naive CD4+ T cells, then blood naive. The TCR gene usage of tumor memory CD4+ T cells clustered together with blood and lymph node memory CD4+ cells and with lymph node naive CD4+ cells.

Trimming left V 2 bases short and J 5 bases short, with 18 bases between. This CDR3 is built from 16 residues. Germline values: CDR1 SGHVS, CDR2 FQNEAQ. Purified naive CD4+ T cells were depleted of CD25+ Tregs. The J gene is TRBJ1-2, the V gene TRBV7-8; D ambiguous. Sequenced material: naive CD4+ T cells sorted from blood. Sample subset: naive CD4+ T cells, CD4+CD45RA+CD25-. This TCR was sampled from a female donor with breast cancer. The CDR3 bases are TGTGCCAGCAGCTTATCCGCCAGGCCCTCGGGGTATGGCTACACCTTC. This codes for CASSLSARPSGYGYTF.